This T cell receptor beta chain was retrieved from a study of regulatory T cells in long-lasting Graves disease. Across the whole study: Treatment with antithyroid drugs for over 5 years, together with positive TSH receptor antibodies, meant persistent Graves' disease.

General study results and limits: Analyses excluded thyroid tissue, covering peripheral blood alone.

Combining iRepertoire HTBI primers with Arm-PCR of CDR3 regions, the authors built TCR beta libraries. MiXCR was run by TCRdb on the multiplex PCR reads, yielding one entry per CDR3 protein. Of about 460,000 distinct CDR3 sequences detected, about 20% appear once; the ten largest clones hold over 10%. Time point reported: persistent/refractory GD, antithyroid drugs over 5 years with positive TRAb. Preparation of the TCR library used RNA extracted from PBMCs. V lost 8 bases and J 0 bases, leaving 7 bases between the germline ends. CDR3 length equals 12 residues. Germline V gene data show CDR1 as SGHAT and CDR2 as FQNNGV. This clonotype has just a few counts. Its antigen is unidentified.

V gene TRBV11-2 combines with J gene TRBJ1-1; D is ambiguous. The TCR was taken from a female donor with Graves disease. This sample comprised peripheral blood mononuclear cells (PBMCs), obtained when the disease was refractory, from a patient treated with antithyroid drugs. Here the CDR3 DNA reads TGTGCCAGCGAGGGATTGAACACTGAAGCTTTCTTT. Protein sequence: CASEGLNTEAFF.